This T cell receptor beta chain was sequenced during a study of cytomegalovirus exposure and HLA in healthy donors. Regarding the study as a whole: Previous analysis showed most TCR beta V segments were productive about 87% or about 30% of the time. Later analysis showed TCR association rates varying by HLA locus, highest for DRB1 and lowest for HLA-C. In vitro checks showed that a few CMV-associated chains really do target CMV antigens. According to the study, roughly 160 TCR beta chains were cytomegalovirus-associated.

Germline V CDR1 and CDR2: MNHEY, SMNVEV (reference sequence). Trimming shortened V by 0 bases and J by 6 bases, and 14 bases separated the two germline ends. This CDR3 region has 16 residues. With 60 Vbeta and 13 Jbeta primers, the PCR was carried out. TCRdb keeps only in-frame clones here, not all; method: immunoSEQ multiplex PCR. The table lists 180,000 or so clones, nearly 80% of them singletons. Regarding this clone: What it binds is not known.

The sample comprised PBMCs. The source is a female donor in good health and CMV-seronegative. The gene calls are TRBV27 and TRBJ2-2, with D perhaps TRBD2 (6 bases). CDR3 sequence reads: CASSLSIGGKAGELFF. The CDR3 DNA sequence: TGTGCCAGCAGTTTATCTATCGGGGGAAAGGCCGGGGAGCTGTTTTTT.